This T cell receptor (beta chain) was recorded in a study of a mutant IDH1 vaccine in newly diagnosed glioma. In regard to this clone: The antigen is undetermined.

Here immunoSEQ multiplex PCR was the method, and the copy in TCRdb shows in-frame clones only, minus some. The sample contains 55,000 or so clones, roughly 91% of which appear only once. As for time point: week 11, during vaccination. A single vaccine dose contained 300 ug of mutant IDH1 20-mer peptide, and topical imiquimod was used with it. Germline V gene data show CDR1 as SGHTS and CDR2 as YDEGEE. Trimming pared 4 bases from V and 10 bases from J, leaving 15 bases between. This CDR3 spans 13 amino acids. The sequence derives from a man aged 45-65 years with glioma. V is TRBV5-8 and J is TRBJ2-1, with no clear D. The sequences come from PBMCs, collected from a glioma patient whose treatment included an IDH1 peptide vaccine. In DNA form, the CDR3 reads TGTGCCAGCAGCCTCATGGGCCTCGCGGAGCAGTTCTTC. This encodes CASSLMGLAEQFF.